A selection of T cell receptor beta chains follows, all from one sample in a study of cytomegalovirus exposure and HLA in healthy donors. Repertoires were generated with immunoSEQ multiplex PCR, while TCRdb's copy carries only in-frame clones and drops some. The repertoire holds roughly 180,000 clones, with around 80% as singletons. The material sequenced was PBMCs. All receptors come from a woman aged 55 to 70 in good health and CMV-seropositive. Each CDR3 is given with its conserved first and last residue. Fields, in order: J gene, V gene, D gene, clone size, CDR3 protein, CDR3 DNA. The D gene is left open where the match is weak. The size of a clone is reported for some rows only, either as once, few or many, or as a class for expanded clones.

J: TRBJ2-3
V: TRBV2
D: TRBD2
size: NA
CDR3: CASSRAGASTDTQYF
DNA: TGTGCCAGCAGCAGAGCGGGGGCTAGCACAGATACGCAGTATTTT

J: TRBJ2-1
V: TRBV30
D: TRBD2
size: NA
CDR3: CAWSVYASGITEQFF
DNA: TGTGCCTGGAGTGTATATGCTAGCGGGATAACTGAGCAGTTCTTC

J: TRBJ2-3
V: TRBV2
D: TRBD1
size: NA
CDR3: CASRTGTVTDTQYF
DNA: TGTGCCAGCAGGACTGGGACAGTGACAGATACGCAGTATTTT

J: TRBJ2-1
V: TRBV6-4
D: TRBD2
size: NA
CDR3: CASSPGLGFNEQFF
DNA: TGTGCCAGCAGCCCGGGACTAGGTTTCAATGAGCAGTTCTTC

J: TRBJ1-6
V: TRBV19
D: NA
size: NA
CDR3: CASSISAPSSYNSPLHF
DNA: TGTGCCAGTAGTATTAGTGCGCCGAGCTCCTATAATTCACCCCTCCACTTT

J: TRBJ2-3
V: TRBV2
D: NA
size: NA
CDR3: CASREDGSPLYF
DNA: TGTGCCAGCAGGGAGGACGGATCCCCCCTGTATTTT

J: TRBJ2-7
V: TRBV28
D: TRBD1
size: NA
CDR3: CASSRADRGFYEQYF
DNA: TGTGCCAGCAGTAGGGCGGACAGGGGCTTCTACGAGCAGTACTTC

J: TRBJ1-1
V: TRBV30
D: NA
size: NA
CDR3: CAWSVIRGNEAFF
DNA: TGTGCCTGGAGTGTAATCAGGGGTAATGAAGCTTTCTTT

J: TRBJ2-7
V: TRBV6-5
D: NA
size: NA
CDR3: CASSYSPSEEQYF
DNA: TGTGCCAGCAGTTACTCCCCGAGTGAGGAGCAGTACTTC

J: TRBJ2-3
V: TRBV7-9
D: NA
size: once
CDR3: CASSLLQGPADTQYF
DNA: TGTGCCAGCAGCTTACTCCAGGGGCCAGCAGATACGCAGTATTTT

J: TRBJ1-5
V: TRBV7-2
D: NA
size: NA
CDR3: CASSPQASRGQPQHF
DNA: TGTGCCAGCAGCCCCCAAGCGTCCAGGGGACAGCCCCAGCATTTT

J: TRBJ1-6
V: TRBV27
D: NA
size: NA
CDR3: CASRAGGPRDSPLHF
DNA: TGTGCCAGCAGAGCCGGAGGGCCAAGGGATTCACCCCTCCACTTT

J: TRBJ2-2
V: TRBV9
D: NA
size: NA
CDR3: CASSVGPTSQAGELFF
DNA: TGTGCCAGCAGCGTAGGCCCGACTAGTCAGGCCGGGGAGCTGTTTTTT

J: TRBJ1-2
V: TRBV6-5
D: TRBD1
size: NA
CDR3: CASSYGGGGGYGYTF
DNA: TGTGCCAGCAGTTACGGAGGGGGCGGCGGCTATGGCTACACCTTC

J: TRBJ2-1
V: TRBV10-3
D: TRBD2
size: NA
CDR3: CAISGELAGGTGSYNEQFF
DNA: TGTGCCATCAGTGGGGAACTAGCGGGAGGGACCGGCTCCTACAATGAGCAGTTCTTC

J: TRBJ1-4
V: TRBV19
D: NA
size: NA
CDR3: CASSERTGLTNEKLFF
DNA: TGTGCCAGTAGTGAGAGAACAGGGTTGACTAATGAAAAACTGTTTTTT

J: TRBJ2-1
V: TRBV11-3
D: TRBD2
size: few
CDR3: CASSQAGRTSGDSSYNEQFF
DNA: TGTGCCAGCAGCCAGGCGGGGCGGACTAGCGGGGACAGCTCCTACAATGAGCAGTTCTTC

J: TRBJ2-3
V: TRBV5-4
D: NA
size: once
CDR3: CASSLARGDTQYF
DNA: TGTGCCAGCAGCTTGGCCCGGGGAGATACGCAGTATTTT

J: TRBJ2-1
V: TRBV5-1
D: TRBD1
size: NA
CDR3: CASSLDRGIEQFF
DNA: TGCGCCAGCAGCTTGGACAGGGGGATTGAGCAGTTCTTC

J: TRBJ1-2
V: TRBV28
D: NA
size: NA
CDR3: CASSLRPQAYGYTF
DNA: TGTGCCAGCAGTCTAAGACCACAGGCCTATGGCTACACCTTC

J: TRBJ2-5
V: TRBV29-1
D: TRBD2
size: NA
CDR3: CSVKGLAGRKETQYF
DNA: TGCAGCGTCAAGGGACTAGCGGGCCGAAAAGAGACCCAGTACTTC

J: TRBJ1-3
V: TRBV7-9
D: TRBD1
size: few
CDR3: CASSTFRDRAGNTIYF
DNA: TGTGCCAGCAGCACCTTCCGGGACAGGGCTGGAAACACCATATATTTT

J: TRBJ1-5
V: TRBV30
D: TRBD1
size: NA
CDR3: CAWSVGQGLDQPQHF
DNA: TGTGCCTGGAGTGTGGGACAGGGTCTGGATCAGCCCCAGCATTTT

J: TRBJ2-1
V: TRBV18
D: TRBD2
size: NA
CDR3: CASSLGLAGGPSSYNEQFF
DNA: TGTGCCAGCTCACTCGGACTAGCGGGAGGCCCGAGCTCCTACAATGAGCAGTTCTTC

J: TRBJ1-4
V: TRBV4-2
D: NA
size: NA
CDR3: CASSQNRVANEKLFF
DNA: TGTGCCAGCAGCCAGAACAGGGTTGCTAATGAAAAACTGTTTTTT

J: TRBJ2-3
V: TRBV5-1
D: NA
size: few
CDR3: CASSNRGDTQYF
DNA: TGCGCCAGCAGCAACCGAGGAGATACGCAGTATTTT

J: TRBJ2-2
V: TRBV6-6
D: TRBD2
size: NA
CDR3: CASRTSGTSGKRELFF
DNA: TGTGCCAGCAGAACCTCCGGGACTAGCGGGAAAAGGGAGCTGTTTTTT

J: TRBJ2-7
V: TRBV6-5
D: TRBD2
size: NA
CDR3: CASSPGGGGKQYF
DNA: TGTGCCAGCAGCCCCGGTGGGGGGGGTAAGCAGTACTTC

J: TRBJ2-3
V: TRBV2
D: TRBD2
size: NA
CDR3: CASIRSGSHTDTQYF
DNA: TGTGCCAGCATTCGTAGCGGGAGCCACACAGATACGCAGTATTTT

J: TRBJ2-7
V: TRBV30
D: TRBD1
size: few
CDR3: CAWRSGTGGMYEQYF
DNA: TGTGCCTGGAGGTCCGGGACAGGGGGCATGTACGAGCAGTACTTC

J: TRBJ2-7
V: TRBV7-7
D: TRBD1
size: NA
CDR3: CASSLRKGAHEQYF
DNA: TGTGCCAGCAGCTTACGGAAGGGGGCCCACGAGCAGTACTTC

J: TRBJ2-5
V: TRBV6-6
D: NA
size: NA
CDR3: CASRTVLESRETQYF
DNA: TGTGCCAGCAGGACTGTGCTAGAGAGTAGGGAGACCCAGTACTTC

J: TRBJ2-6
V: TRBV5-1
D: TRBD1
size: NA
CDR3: CASSPSPGQSSGANGLTF
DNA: TGCGCCAGCAGCCCCAGTCCGGGACAGAGCTCTGGGGCCAACGGCCTGACTTTC

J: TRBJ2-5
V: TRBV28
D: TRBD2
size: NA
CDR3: CASSLWGLAGETQYF
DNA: TGTGCCAGCAGTTTATGGGGACTAGCGGGAGAGACCCAGTACTTC

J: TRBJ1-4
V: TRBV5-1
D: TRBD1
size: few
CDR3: CASSGQGAANEKLFF
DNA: TGCGCCAGCAGCGGTCAGGGGGCTGCTAATGAAAAACTGTTTTTT

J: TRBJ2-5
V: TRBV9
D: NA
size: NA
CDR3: CASSVVDRGPLRETQYF
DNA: TGTGCCAGCAGCGTAGTTGATAGGGGCCCTCTTCGAGAGACCCAGTACTTC

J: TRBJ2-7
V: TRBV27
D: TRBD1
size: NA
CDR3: CASSDRAHEQYF
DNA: TGTGCCAGCAGTGACAGGGCCCACGAGCAGTACTTC

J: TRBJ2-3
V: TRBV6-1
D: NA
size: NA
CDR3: CASRLRGPTDTQYF
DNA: TGTGCCAGCAGGTTGCGGGGGCCCACAGATACGCAGTATTTT

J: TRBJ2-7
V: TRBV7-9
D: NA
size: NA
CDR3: CASSSGHEQYF
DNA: TGTGCCAGCAGCTCAGGCCACGAGCAGTACTTC

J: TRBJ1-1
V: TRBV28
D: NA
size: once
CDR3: CASSSGEAFF
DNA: TGTGCCAGCAGTTCGGGTGAAGCTTTCTTT

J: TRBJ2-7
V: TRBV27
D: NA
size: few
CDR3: CASSTNRQSYEQYF
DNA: TGTGCCAGCAGTACAAACAGGCAATCCTACGAGCAGTACTTC